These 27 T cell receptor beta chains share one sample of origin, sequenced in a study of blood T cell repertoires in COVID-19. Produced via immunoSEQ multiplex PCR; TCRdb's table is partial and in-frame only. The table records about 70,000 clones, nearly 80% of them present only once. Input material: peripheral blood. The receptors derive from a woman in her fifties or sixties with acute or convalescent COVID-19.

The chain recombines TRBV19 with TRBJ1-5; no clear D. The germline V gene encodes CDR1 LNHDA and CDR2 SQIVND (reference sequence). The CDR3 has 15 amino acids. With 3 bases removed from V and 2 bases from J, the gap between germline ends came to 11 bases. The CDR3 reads CASSMGPEGNQPQHF. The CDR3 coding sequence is TGTGCCAGTAGTATGGGTCCGGAGGGCAATCAGCCCCAGCATTTT.

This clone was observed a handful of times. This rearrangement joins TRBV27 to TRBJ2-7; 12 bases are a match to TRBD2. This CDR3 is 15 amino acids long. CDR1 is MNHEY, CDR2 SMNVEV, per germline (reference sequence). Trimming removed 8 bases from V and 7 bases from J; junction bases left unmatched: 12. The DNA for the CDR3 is TGTGCCAGCCGCATCCTGACTAGCGGGGGTGAAGAGCAGTACTTC. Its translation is CASRILTSGGEEQYF.

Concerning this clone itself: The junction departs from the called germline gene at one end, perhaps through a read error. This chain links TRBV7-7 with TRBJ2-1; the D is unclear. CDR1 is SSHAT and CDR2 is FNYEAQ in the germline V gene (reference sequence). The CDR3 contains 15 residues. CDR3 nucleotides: TGTGCTAGCAGCACACAGCCGAGCTCCTACAATGAGCAGTTCTTC. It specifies CASSTQPSSYNEQFF.

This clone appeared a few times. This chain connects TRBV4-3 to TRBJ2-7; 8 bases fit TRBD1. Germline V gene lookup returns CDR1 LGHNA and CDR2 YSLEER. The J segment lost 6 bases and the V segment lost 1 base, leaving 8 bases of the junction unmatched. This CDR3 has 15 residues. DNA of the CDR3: TGCGCCAGCAGCCAAGGCGAAGGACAGGGAAGCGAGCAGTACTTC. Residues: CASSQGEGQGSEQYF.

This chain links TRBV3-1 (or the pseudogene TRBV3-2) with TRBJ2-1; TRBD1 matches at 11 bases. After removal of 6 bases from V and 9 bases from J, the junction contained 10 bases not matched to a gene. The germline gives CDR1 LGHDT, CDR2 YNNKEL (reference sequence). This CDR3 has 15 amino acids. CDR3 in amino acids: CASRRDRGVISEQFF. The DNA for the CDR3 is TGTGCCAGCAGACGGGACAGGGGGGTGATCAGTGAGCAGTTCTTC.

CDR3 nucleotides: TGTGCCAGCAACCGACAGAAGAACACTGAAGCTTTCTTT. This encodes CASNRQKNTEAFF. The chain carries TRBV27 and TRBJ1-1; weak D call: TRBD1 (5 bases). Trimming pared 7 bases from V and 1 base from J, leaving 10 bases between. This CDR3 contains 13 residues. Germline-derived CDR1 and CDR2 are MNHEY and SMNVEV (reference sequence).

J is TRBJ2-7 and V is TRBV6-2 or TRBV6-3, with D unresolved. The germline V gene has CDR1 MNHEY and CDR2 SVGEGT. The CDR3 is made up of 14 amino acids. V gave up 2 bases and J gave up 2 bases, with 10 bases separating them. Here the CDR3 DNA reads TGTGCCAGCAGTTACCTGACGGGTGCCTACGAGCAGTACTTC. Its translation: CASSYLTGAYEQYF.

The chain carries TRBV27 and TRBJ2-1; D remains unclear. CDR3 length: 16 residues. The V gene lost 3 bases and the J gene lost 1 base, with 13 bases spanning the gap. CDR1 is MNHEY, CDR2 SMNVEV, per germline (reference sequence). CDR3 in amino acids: CASSFFTSASYNEQFF. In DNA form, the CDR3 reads TGTGCCAGCAGTTTTTTTACCTCCGCGTCCTACAATGAGCAGTTCTTC.

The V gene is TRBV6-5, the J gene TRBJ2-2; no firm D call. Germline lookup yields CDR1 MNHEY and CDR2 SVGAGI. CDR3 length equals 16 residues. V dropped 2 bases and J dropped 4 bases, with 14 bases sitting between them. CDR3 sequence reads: CASSYPPGLSTGELFF. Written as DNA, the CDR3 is TGTGCCAGCAGTTACCCCCCGGGTTTAAGCACCGGGGAGCTGTTTTTT.

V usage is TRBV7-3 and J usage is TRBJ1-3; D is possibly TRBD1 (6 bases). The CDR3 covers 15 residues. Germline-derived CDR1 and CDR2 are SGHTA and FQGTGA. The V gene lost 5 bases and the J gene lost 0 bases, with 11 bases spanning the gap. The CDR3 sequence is CASSLTGSSGNTIYF. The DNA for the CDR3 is TGTGCCAGCAGCCTCACAGGGAGCTCTGGAAACACCATATATTTT.

The CDR3: CASSRSGFYEQYF. In DNA, the CDR3 is TGTGCCAGCAGTCGATCAGGGTTCTACGAGCAGTACTTC. The chain couples TRBV12-3 or TRBV12-4 to TRBJ2-7; tentatively, D is TRBD1 (5 bases). V lost 5 bases and J lost 3, with 11 bases in between. CDR3 size: 13 residues.

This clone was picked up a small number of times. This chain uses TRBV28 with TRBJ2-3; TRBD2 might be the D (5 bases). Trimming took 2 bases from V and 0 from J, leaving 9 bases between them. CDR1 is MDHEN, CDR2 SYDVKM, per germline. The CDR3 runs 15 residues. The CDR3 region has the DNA TGTGCCAGCAGTTTACGGGCGGGTAGCACAGATACGCAGTATTTT. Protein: CASSLRAGSTDTQYF.

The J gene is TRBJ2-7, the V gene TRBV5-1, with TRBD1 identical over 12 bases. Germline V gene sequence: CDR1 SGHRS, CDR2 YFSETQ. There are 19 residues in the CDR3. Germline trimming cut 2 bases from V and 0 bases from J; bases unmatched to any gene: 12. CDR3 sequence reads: CASSFEGQGARRGSYEQYF. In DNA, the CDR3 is TGCGCCAGCAGCTTTGAGGGACAGGGGGCTAGACGGGGCTCCTACGAGCAGTACTTC.

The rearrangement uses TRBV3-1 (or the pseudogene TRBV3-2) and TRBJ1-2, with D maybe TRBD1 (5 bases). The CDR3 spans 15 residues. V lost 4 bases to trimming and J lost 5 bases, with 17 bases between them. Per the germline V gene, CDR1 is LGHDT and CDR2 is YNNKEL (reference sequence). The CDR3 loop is CASSLQGSASYGYTF. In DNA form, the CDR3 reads TGTGCCAGCAGCCTGCAGGGTTCCGCGTCTTATGGCTACACCTTC.

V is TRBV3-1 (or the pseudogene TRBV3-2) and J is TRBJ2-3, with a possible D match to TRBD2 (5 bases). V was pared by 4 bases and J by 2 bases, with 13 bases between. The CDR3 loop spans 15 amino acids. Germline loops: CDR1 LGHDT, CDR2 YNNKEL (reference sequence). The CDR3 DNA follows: TGTGCCAGCAGCCTCCGGACTTTTATCACAGATACGCAGTATTTT. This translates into CASSLRTFITDTQYF.

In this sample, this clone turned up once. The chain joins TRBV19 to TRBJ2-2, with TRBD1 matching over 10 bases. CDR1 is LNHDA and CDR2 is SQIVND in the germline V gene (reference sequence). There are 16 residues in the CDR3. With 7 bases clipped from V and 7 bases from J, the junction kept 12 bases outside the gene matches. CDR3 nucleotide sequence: TGTGCCAGTACCCGAACGGACAGGGGGAAGAGCGGGGAGCTGTTTTTT. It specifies CASTRTDRGKSGELFF. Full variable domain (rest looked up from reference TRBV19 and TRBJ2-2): DGGITQSPKYLFRKEGQNVTLSCEQNLNHDAMYWYRQDPGQGLRLIYYSQIVNDFQKGDIAEGYSVSREKKESFPLTVTSAQKNPTAFYLCASTRTDRGKSGELFFGEGSRLTVL.

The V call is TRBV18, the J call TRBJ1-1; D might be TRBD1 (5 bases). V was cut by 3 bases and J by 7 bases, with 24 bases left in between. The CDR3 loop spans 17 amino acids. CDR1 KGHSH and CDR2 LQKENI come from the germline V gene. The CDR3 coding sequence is TGTGCCAGCTCACCGTCTCGTATACAGCTTATGGGGGGTGAAGCTTTCTTT. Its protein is CASSPSRIQLMGGEAFF. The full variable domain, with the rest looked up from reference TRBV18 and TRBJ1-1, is NAGVMQNPRHLVRRRGQEARLRCSPMKGHSHVYWYRQLPEEGLKFMVYLQKENIIDESGMPKERFSAEFPKEGPSILRIQQVVRGDSAAYFCASSPSRIQLMGGEAFFGQGTRLTVV.

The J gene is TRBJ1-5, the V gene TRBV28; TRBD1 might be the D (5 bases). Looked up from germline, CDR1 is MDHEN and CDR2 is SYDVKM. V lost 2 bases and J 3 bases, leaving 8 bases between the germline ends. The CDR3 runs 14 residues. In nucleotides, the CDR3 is TGTGCCAGCAGTTTAAGACAGTTCAATCAGCCCCAGCATTTT. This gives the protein CASSLRQFNQPQHF. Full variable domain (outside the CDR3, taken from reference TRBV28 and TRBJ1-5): DVKVTQSSRYLVKRTGEKVFLECVQDMDHENMFWYRQDPGLGLRLIYFSYDVKMKEKGDIPEGYSVSREKKERFSLILESASTNQTSMYLCASSLRQFNQPQHFGDGTRLSIL.

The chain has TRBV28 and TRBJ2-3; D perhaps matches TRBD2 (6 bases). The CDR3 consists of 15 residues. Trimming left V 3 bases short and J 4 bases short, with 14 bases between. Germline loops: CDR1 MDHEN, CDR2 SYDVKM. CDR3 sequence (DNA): TGTGCCAGCAGTTTCTGGGACTCCGGACCAGATACGCAGTATTTT. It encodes CASSFWDSGPDTQYF.

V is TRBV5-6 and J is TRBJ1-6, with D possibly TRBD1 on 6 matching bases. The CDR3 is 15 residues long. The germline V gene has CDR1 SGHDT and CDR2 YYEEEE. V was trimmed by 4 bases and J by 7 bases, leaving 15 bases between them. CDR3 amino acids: CASSVGPQGNSPLHF. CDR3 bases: TGTGCCAGCAGCGTAGGGCCACAGGGAAATTCACCCCTCCACTTT.

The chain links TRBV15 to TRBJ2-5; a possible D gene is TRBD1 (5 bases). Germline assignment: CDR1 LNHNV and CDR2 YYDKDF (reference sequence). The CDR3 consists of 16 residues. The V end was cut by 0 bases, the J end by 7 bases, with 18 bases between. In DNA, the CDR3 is TGTGCCACCAGCAGAGACGCAACAACAGGAACAGGGACCCAGTACTTC. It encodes CATSRDATTGTGTQYF.

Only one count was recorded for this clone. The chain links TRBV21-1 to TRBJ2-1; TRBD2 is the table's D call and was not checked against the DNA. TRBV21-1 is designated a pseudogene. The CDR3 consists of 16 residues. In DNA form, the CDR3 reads TGTGCCAGCAGCAAGGTAGGACTAGCGGGGGGCAATGAGCAGTTCTTC. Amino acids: CASSKVGLAGGNEQFF.

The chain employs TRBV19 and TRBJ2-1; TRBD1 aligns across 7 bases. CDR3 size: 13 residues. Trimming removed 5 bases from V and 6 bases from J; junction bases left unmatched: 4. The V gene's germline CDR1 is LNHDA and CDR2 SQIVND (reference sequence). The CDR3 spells CASSPRQGNEQFF. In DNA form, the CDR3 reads TGTGCCAGTAGTCCCCGACAGGGCAATGAGCAGTTCTTC.

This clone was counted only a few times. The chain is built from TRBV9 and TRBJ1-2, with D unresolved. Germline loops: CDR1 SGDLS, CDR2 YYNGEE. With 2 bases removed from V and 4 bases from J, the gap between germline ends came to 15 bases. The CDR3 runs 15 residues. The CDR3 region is CASSVAGQPLYGYTF. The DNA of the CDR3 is TGTGCCAGCAGCGTTGCGGGCCAACCGCTCTATGGCTACACCTTC.

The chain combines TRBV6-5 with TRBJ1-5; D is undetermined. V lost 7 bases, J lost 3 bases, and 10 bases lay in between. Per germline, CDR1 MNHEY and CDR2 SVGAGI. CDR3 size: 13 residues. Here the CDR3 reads CASIASFNQPQHF. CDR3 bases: TGTGCCAGCATAGCCTCCTTCAATCAGCCCCAGCATTTT.

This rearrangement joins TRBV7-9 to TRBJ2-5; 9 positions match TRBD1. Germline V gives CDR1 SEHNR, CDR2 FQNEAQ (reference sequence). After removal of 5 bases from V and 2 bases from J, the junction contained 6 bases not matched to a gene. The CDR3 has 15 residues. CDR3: CASSTQTGGQETQYF. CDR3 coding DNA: TGTGCCAGCAGCACTCAGACAGGGGGTCAAGAGACCCAGTACTTC.

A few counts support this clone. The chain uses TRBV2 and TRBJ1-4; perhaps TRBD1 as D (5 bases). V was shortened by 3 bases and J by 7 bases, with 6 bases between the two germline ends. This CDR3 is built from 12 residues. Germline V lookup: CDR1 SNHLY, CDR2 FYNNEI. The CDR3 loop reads CASSDRAEKLFF. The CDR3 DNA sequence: TGTGCCAGCAGTGACAGGGCTGAAAAACTGTTTTTT.